This TCR beta chain was obtained from a study of T cells in Graves' hyperthyroidism and ophthalmopathy. This clonotype was seen at least ten times. Germline lookup yields CDR1 SQVTM and CDR2 ANQGSEA. The CDR3 is 15 amino acids. The junction had 5 bases not matched to a gene; V was cut back by 1 base and J by 8 bases. Authors of the study amplified TCR beta CDR3 regions from RNA transcripts. The HTBI primer set drove a first-round RT-PCR of the TCR CDR3. Via MiXCR, TCRdb re-called the multiplex PCR reads, giving one row per CDR3 protein. The data contain 550,000 to 650,000 distinct CDR3 sequences, about 14% of them singletons.

Sequenced: blood. The chain uses TRBV29-1 and TRBJ2-1, with TRBD2 matching over 13 bases. The receptor was derived from a woman under 40 with Graves' hyperthyroidism that later progressed to Graves' ophthalmopathy. The CDR3 reads CSVEVTSGRAYEQFF. The CDR3 coding sequence is TGCAGCGTTGAAGTCACTAGCGGGAGGGCCTATGAGCAGTTCTTC.